Sequencing of this TCR beta chain was carried out in a study of blood T cell repertoires in COVID-19. V was clipped by 2 bases and J by 2 bases, with 10 bases between them. Germline V gene sequence: CDR1 SGHNT, CDR2 YENEEA. There are 14 residues in the CDR3. This table comes from immunoSEQ multiplex PCR, and its TCRdb copy is limited to in-frame clones, with some not included. This repertoire shows about 350,000 clones, around 87% found once; its top ten account for about 6.3%. This clone was seen only once. This TCR came from a woman aged 50 to 65 with COVID-19, enrolled during active disease. This rearrangement joins TRBV11-3 to TRBJ2-7, with D hard to call. The sequencing sample was made of peripheral blood. DNA of the CDR3: TGTGCCAGCAGCTTAAATGCGGCCGCCTACGAGCAGTACTTC. This codes for CASSLNAAAYEQYF. Together with reference TRBV11-3 and TRBJ2-7, the CDR3 gives the full variable domain: EAGVVQSPRYKIIEKKQPVAFWCNPISGHNTLYWYLQNLGQGPELLIRYENEEAVDDSQLPKDRFSAERLKGVDSTLKIQPAELGDSAVYLCASSLNAAAYEQYFGPGTRLTVT.